Given below is one T cell receptor beta chain in context. With 60 Vbeta and 13 Jbeta primers, the PCR was carried out. Sequencing was performed with immunoSEQ multiplex PCR; in TCRdb, only in-frame clones are kept and a portion is missing. The table lists 170,000 or so clones, 70% to 85% of them singletons, with roughly 1.4% in the top ten. The sample belongs to a study of cytomegalovirus exposure and HLA in healthy donors. The CDR3 consists of 15 residues. Trimming shortened V by 3 bases and J by 3 bases, and 14 bases separated the two germline ends. The germline V gene has CDR1 SGHDT and CDR2 YYEEEE.

The V call is TRBV5-6, the J call TRBJ2-3; perhaps TRBD2 as D (6 bases). The receptor comes from a woman aged 25-40 years in good health and CMV-seropositive. Sequencing used PBMCs. CDR3 sequence reads: CASSSRTTITDTQYF. The CDR3, as DNA: TGTGCCAGCAGCTCGCGGACTACTATTACAGATACGCAGTATTTT.